These 4 T cell receptor beta chains were sequenced from one sample in a study of blood T cell repertoires in COVID-19. The repertoire was sequenced with immunoSEQ multiplex PCR; TCRdb's copy has only in-frame clones and lacks some. The sample yields 39,000 or so clones, roughly 87% seen once. Sequencing input: peripheral blood. Source of these receptors: a human donor in a cohort sampled during active COVID-19.

There are a few counts of this clone. The chain recombines TRBV30 with TRBJ1-2; D perhaps matches TRBD1 (6 bases). CDR1 and CDR2 (germline): GTSNPN, SVGIG (reference sequence). The CDR3 runs to 13 residues. The V end lost 2 bases, the J end lost 8 bases, and 15 bases lay between the germline ends. In DNA form, the CDR3 reads TGTGCCTGGAGTTTCGGGGGGCTAATAGGCTACACCTTC. Amino acids: CAWSFGGLIGYTF.

V gene TRBV29-1 combines with J gene TRBJ2-5; D is uncertain. Germline values: CDR1 SQVTM, CDR2 ANQGSEA. V was cut by 5 bases and J by 8 bases, with 12 bases left in between. The length of the CDR3 is 11 residues. The CDR3 nucleotides read TGCAGCGTTTCAGCCAGGCCAACCCAGTACTTC. Amino acid sequence: CSVSARPTQYF.

V and J are TRBV5-6 and TRBJ2-1, with D hard to call. Germline-derived CDR1 and CDR2 are SGHDT and YYEEEE. The CDR3 runs to 15 residues. V lost 4 bases to trimming and J lost 0 bases, with 11 bases between them. In DNA, the CDR3 is TGTGCCAGCAGCGACACTGCTCTCTCCTACAATGAGCAGTTCTTC. This codes for CASSDTALSYNEQFF.

This chain joins TRBV6-6 and TRBJ1-1, with a tentative D call TRBD1 (6 bases). Germline CDR1 is MNHNY and CDR2 is SVGAGI (reference sequence). Trimming left V 6 bases short and J 6 bases short, with 14 bases between. The CDR3 covers 13 residues. The CDR3 nucleotides are TGTGCCAGCAGGAACAGGGATGCCGCTGAAGCTTTCTTT. This gives the protein CASRNRDAAEAFF.